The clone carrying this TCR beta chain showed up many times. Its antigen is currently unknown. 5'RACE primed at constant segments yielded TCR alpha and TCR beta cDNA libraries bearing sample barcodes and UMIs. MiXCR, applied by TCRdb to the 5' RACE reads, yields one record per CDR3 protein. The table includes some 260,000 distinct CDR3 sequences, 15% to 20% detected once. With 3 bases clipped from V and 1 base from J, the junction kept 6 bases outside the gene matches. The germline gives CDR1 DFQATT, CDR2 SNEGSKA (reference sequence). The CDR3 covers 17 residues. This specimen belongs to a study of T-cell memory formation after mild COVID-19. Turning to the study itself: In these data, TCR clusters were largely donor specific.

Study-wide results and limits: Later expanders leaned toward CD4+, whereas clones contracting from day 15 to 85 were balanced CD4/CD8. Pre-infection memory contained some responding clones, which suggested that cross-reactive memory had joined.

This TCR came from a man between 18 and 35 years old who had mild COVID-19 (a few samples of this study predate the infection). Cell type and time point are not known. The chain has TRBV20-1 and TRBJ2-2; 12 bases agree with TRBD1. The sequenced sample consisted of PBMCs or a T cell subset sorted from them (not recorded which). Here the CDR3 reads CSARAGTGGWNTGELFF. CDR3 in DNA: TGCAGTGCTAGGGCCGGGACAGGGGGCTGGAACACCGGGGAGCTGTTTTTT.